Presented here are 8 T cell receptor beta chains from one specimen sequenced in a study of vaccination and CD4 T cells after COVID-19. Sequencing of cultured CD4+ T cell DNA used the Oncomine TCR Beta short-read assay. TCRdb processed the PCR reads anew with MiXCR; each CDR3 protein has one entry. Seen here are about 15,000 distinct CDR3 sequences, approximately 52% observed once, and the top ten hold 7.5% to 9%. Their antigens remain unidentified. Stated treatment: approximately nine-day PBMC culture with coronavirus spike peptide pools or control peptides (ViraFEST assay). The specimen sequenced was CD4+ T cells from blood, cultured in vitro. Receptors were obtained from a human donor who had recovered from COVID-19.

In its sample, this clonotype was seen a few times. The chain recombines TRBV18 with TRBJ2-3, with TRBD1 as a possible D gene (6 bases). This CDR3 comprises 14 residues. Trimming left V 8 bases short and J 4 bases short, with 16 bases between. Germline values: CDR1 KGHSH, CDR2 LQKENI. CDR3 sequence (DNA): TGTGCCAGCCATGGACAGAAAGCAGCAGATACGCAGTATTTT. Translated: CASHGQKAADTQYF.

The CDR3 reads CASTRGGAETQYF. DNA for the CDR3: TGTGCCAGCACCCGAGGAGGGGCAGAGACCCAGTACTTC. The chain joins TRBV6-1 to TRBJ2-5; weak D call: TRBD2 (6 bases). The CDR3 is 13 amino acids. Trimming left V 7 bases short and J 4 bases short, with 13 bases between. Per germline, CDR1 MNHNS and CDR2 SASEGT.

The table lists this clonotype with a few counts. In nucleotides, the CDR3 is TGCAGTGCTAGGGGGGGAAATAGAAACACCATATATTTT. It encodes CSARGGNRNTIYF. The gene calls are TRBV20-1 and TRBJ1-3; D might be TRBD1 (5 bases). There are 13 residues in the CDR3. V was pared by 3 bases and J by 5 bases, with 11 bases between. The germline CDR1 and CDR2 sequences are DFQATT and SNEGSKA (reference sequence).

This clonotype was picked up a small number of times. V is TRBV27 and J is TRBJ1-5; the match to TRBD1 covers 8 bases. V dropped 5 bases and J dropped 5; count of bases not matched to a gene: 11. The germline V gene has CDR1 MNHEY and CDR2 SMNVEV (reference sequence). The CDR3 totals 16 residues. CDR3 in DNA: TGTGCCAGCAGTCCCCTGACAGGGGTTATCGATCAGCCCCAGCATTTT. Its translation is CASSPLTGVIDQPQHF.

The chain joins TRBV19 to TRBJ1-6; 10 positions agree with TRBD1. Germline CDR1 and CDR2: LNHDA and SQIVND (reference sequence). The CDR3 runs 14 residues. V lost 7 bases and J lost 9; bases outside the gene matches: 6. CDR3 DNA sequence: TGTGCCAGTAAGACAGGGGGCTCGGGTTCACCCCTCCACTTT. Residues: CASKTGGSGSPLHF. Using reference TRBV19 and TRBJ1-6 for the parts outside the CDR3, the full variable domain is DGGITQSPKYLFRKEGQNVTLSCEQNLNHDAMYWYRQDPGQGLRLIYYSQIVNDFQKGDIAEGYSVSREKKESFPLTVTSAQKNPTAFYLCASKTGGSGSPLHFGNGTRLTVT.

The chain has TRBV7-2 and TRBJ2-2; 7 nucleotides align to TRBD2. Germline CDR1 reads SGHTA; CDR2 reads FQGNSA. Unmatched junction bases numbered 11, after V lost 2 bases and J lost 5 bases. The CDR3 runs to 17 residues. The CDR3 region is CASSLPAGVLKTGELFF. The DNA of the CDR3 is TGTGCCAGCAGCTTACCCGCGGGAGTGCTAAAAACCGGGGAGCTGTTTTTT.

The CDR3 protein is CASSEGGTGDGYTF. In DNA, the CDR3 is TGTGCCAGCAGTGAAGGGGGGACAGGGGATGGCTACACCTTC. The V call is TRBV6-1, the J call TRBJ1-2; 10 positions match TRBD1. The V gene's germline CDR1 is MNHNS and CDR2 SASEGT. Trimming removed 1 base from V and 6 bases from J; junction bases left unmatched: 2. The CDR3 length is 14 residues.

This clonotype showed up just a few times. V and J are TRBV24-1 and TRBJ1-5, with D tentatively TRBD1 (6 bases). The germline V and J ends were trimmed by 7 bases and 5 bases, with 11 bases remaining between them. This CDR3 is 13 amino acids long. Germline lookup yields CDR1 KGHDR and CDR2 SFDVKD. The CDR3 DNA is TGTGCCACCAGCACAGGGCCCCATCAGCCCCAGCATTTT. Translating gives CATSTGPHQPQHF.